This T cell receptor beta chain was sequenced for a study of blood T cell repertoires in COVID-19. At the level of the study: There were acute and convalescent COVID-19 samples, and they came from the United States, Italy and Spain. T cells, B-cell-depleted T cells, or PBMCs provided the cDNA or gDNA that served as material.

Under the authors' procedure: Estimation of nucleated cell counts was performed using reference gene primer amplification. Only in-frame clones appear in the TCRdb table, and some are missing; sequencing was by immunoSEQ multiplex PCR. V and J calls and clone size are those listed in that table; D and trimming were worked out from the DNA. The data hold about 100,000 clones, with around 85% observed a single time. The V and J ends lost 5 bases and 3 bases respectively, with 14 bases between them. The CDR3 sequence is 15 residues long. Germline CDR1 is SGHRS and CDR2 is YFSETQ. The rearrangement uses TRBV5-1 and TRBJ2-2; D perhaps matches TRBD2 (6 bases). The source of this sequence is a woman older than 75 with active or convalescent COVID-19. The source material was peripheral blood. This chain's CDR3 is CASSGGTGDTGELFF. The CDR3 DNA follows: TGCGCCAGCAGTGGTGGGACGGGAGACACCGGGGAGCTGTTTTTT.